One sample yielded the 21 T cell receptor beta chains listed below, sequenced in a study of blood T cell repertoires in COVID-19 (dated by TCRdb to the early 2020s). Library prep was done by the immunoSEQ multiplex PCR assay. This is the immuneACCESS table as TCRdb keeps it, with only in-frame sequences that have V and J called. A part of the clones is gone; compared with another copy, unresolved V genes explain less than half, and the rest is unexplained. Within this sample are 150,000 to 200,000 clones, with 65% to 85% of them counted one time only. In total, the top ten clones hold 4.5% to 7.5% of the sample. Sequencing was carried out using PBMCs or T cells enriched from blood (not recorded which). These receptor sequences come from a man aged 40-50 years who had recovered from COVID-19.

The V gene is TRBV7-8, the J gene TRBJ1-1, with 7 positions matching TRBD1. The length of the CDR3 is 14 residues. After removal of 6 bases from V and 5 bases from J, the junction contained 9 bases not matched to a gene. CDR1 is SGHVS, CDR2 FQNEAQ, per germline. The CDR3 spells CASSPTTGKTEAFF. The CDR3 region has the DNA TGTGCCAGCAGTCCGACGACAGGGAAGACTGAAGCTTTCTTT.

The chain joins TRBV5-1 to TRBJ2-1, with TRBD2 matching over 7 bases. Per the germline V gene, CDR1 is SGHRS and CDR2 is YFSETQ. This CDR3 is built from 17 residues. The J segment lost 5 bases and the V segment lost 4 bases, leaving 15 bases of the junction unmatched. CDR3 bases: TGCGCCAGCAGCCTCCTCGGCGGGGGAGGGAGCCACAATGAGCAGTTCTTC. This translates into CASSLLGGGGSHNEQFF. Together with reference TRBV5-1 and TRBJ2-1, the CDR3 gives the full variable domain: KAGVTQTPRYLIKTRGQQVTLSCSPISGHRSVSWYQQTPGQGLQFLFEYFSETQRNKGNFPGRFSGRQFSNSRSEMNVSTLELGDSALYLCASSLLGGGGSHNEQFFGPGTRLTVL.

The CDR3 sequence is CASSYATGVNGYTF. DNA of the CDR3: TGTGCCAGCAGTTATGCGACAGGGGTGAATGGCTACACCTTC. V is TRBV27 and J is TRBJ1-2, with TRBD1 identical over 8 bases. Germline CDR1 reads MNHEY; CDR2 reads SMNVEV (reference sequence). V was clipped by 4 bases and J by 6 bases; unmatched bases: 7. This CDR3 contains 14 residues.

CDR3 sequence (DNA): TGTGCCAGCAGTTTAGAGCGGGTCACTGAAGCTTTCTTT. Protein: CASSLERVTEAFF. V gene TRBV12-3 or TRBV12-4 combines with J gene TRBJ1-1; D gene uncertain. This CDR3 contains 13 residues. Trimming stripped 1 base from V and 4 bases from J, with 7 bases between.

The chain combines TRBV11-1 with TRBJ2-5; no clear D. The V end lost 2 bases, the J end lost 1 base, and 14 bases lay between the germline ends. The CDR3 sequence is 16 residues long. CDR1 and CDR2 from the germline V gene are SGHAT and FQDESV (reference sequence). This CDR3 is CASSLWQVQFQETQYF. In DNA, the CDR3 is TGTGCCAGCAGCTTATGGCAGGTCCAATTCCAAGAGACCCAGTACTTC.

V usage is TRBV11-3 and J usage is TRBJ2-5; 7 positions agree with TRBD1. The CDR3 totals 16 residues. Germline loops: CDR1 SGHNT, CDR2 YENEEA. Unmatched junction bases numbered 12, after V lost 5 bases and J lost 3 bases. In DNA form, the CDR3 reads TGTGCCAGCAGCCAGTCCCGCCTAGACAGGGAAGAGACCCAGTACTTC. Encoded protein: CASSQSRLDREETQYF.

The rearrangement uses TRBV5-1 and TRBJ1-3, with 7 bases identical to TRBD1. V shed 0 bases and J 3 bases; nucleotides not matched to a gene: 3. Per germline, CDR1 SGHRS and CDR2 YFSETQ. This CDR3 is 15 amino acids long. CDR3 nucleotides: TGCGCCAGCAGCTTGGTAGCAGGGGGTGGAAACACCATATATTTT. Its translation is CASSLVAGGGNTIYF.

The V call is TRBV12-3 or TRBV12-4, the J call TRBJ2-2; no clear D gene. V lost 6 bases and J 3 bases, leaving 8 bases between the germline ends. The CDR3 runs 13 residues. The CDR3 DNA reads TGTGCCAGCAGCGTCGGTTACACCGGGGAGCTGTTTTTT. Translated: CASSVGYTGELFF.

The chain combines TRBV19 with TRBJ1-1; possible D gene TRBD1, 5 bases. With 6 bases removed from V and 3 bases from J, the gap between germline ends came to 20 bases. Germline V CDR1 and CDR2: LNHDA, SQIVND (reference sequence). CDR3 length: 16 amino acids. CDR3: CASSRVGGLVDTEAFF. The CDR3 DNA sequence: TGTGCCAGTAGCCGGGTGGGGGGTTTGGTGGACACTGAAGCTTTCTTT.

V is TRBV6-5 and J is TRBJ1-1; tentatively, D is TRBD1 (6 bases). CDR3 length equals 12 residues. Per germline, CDR1 MNHEY and CDR2 SVGAGI. Trimming pared 6 bases from V and 6 bases from J, leaving 11 bases between. The CDR3 DNA follows: TGTGCCAGCAGCCGCAGGGGTGCTGAAGCTTTCTTT. Encoded protein: CASSRRGAEAFF.

This chain links TRBV19 with TRBJ1-1; 8 bases line up with TRBD1. Trimming took 7 bases from V and 2 from J; bases not matched to a gene: 3. The V gene's germline CDR1 is LNHDA and CDR2 SQIVND (reference sequence). CDR3 length equals 13 residues. The CDR3 DNA reads as TGTGCCAGTAAAACAGGGGGTAACACTGAAGCTTTCTTT. It is translated as CASKTGGNTEAFF.

The rearrangement links TRBV12-5 to TRBJ2-3; D gene uncertain. The CDR3 extends over 12 amino acids. V was clipped by 11 bases and J by 1 base, with 10 bases between them. Germline V lookup: CDR1 LGHNT, CDR2 FRNRAP. The CDR3 bases are TGTGCTGTATACACAGGCACAGATACGCAGTATTTT. Translation gives CAVYTGTDTQYF.

The chain employs TRBV27 and TRBJ1-2, with TRBD1 matching 12 bases. The germline V gene has CDR1 MNHEY and CDR2 SMNVEV (reference sequence). After removal of 6 bases from V and 2 bases from J, the junction contained 10 bases not matched to a gene. The CDR3 is made up of 17 amino acids. CDR3 amino acids: CASSPWYGTGGNYGYTF. CDR3 bases: TGTGCCAGCAGCCCCTGGTACGGGACAGGGGGCAACTATGGCTACACCTTC.

The chain joins TRBV11-2 to TRBJ1-1; the match to TRBD1 covers 7 bases. The CDR3 runs to 14 residues. Germline assignment: CDR1 SGHAT and CDR2 FQNNGV. J was trimmed by 4 bases and V by 4 bases; bases with no gene match: 6. For the CDR3, the DNA is TGTGCCAGCAGCTCCTCGGACAGGCGCACTGAAGCTTTCTTT. This gives the protein CASSSSDRRTEAFF. Filled out from reference TRBV11-2 and TRBJ1-1, the complete variable domain reads EAGVAQSPRYKIIEKRQSVAFWCNPISGHATLYWYQQILGQGPKLLIQFQNNGVVDDSQLPKDRFSAERLKGVDSTLKIQPAKLEDSAVYLCASSSSDRRTEAFFGQGTRLTVV.

The gene calls are TRBV5-1 and TRBJ2-2; 10 bases align to TRBD2. The CDR3 contains 16 residues. Germline V CDR1 and CDR2: SGHRS, YFSETQ. V trimming: 6 bases; J trimming: 2 bases; junction bases outside the gene matches: 7. CDR3 DNA: TGCGCCAGCAAAGTAGTAGCGGGGGGAAACACCGGGGAGCTGTTTTTT. This encodes CASKVVAGGNTGELFF.

This clone was detected only a few times. The V gene is TRBV4-2, the J gene TRBJ2-1, with TRBD1 matching 7 bases. Trimming cost V 1 base and J 3 bases; bases outside gene matches: 9. The CDR3 has 17 amino acids. CDR1 and CDR2 (germline): LGHNA, YNFKEQ. The CDR3 coding sequence is TGTGCCAGCAGCCAAGTGACAGGGCAAGGGGTCTACAATGAGCAGTTCTTC. It codes for CASSQVTGQGVYNEQFF.

This chain joins TRBV10-3 and TRBJ1-2; weak D call: TRBD1 (5 bases). V was shortened by 4 bases and J by 3 bases, with 9 bases between the two germline ends. Germline V CDR1 and CDR2: ENHRY, SYGVKD. This CDR3 region has 13 residues. The CDR3 sequence: CAISVGGDYGYTF. CDR3 sequence (DNA): TGTGCCATCAGTGTGGGGGGAGACTATGGCTACACCTTC.

This chain uses TRBV5-1 with TRBJ1-3, with 8 bases matching TRBD1. Per germline, CDR1 SGHRS and CDR2 YFSETQ. The CDR3 has 16 amino acids. V lost 0 bases and J lost 0; bases outside the gene matches: 2. CDR3 in amino acids: CASSLVGQDSGNTIYF. Here the CDR3 DNA reads TGCGCCAGCAGCTTGGTGGGACAGGACTCTGGAAACACCATATATTTT.

The chain has TRBV6-5 and TRBJ2-2; 7 positions match TRBD2. Germline V gene lookup returns CDR1 MNHEY and CDR2 SVGAGI. The CDR3 contains 15 residues. V shed 2 bases and J 2 bases; nucleotides not matched to a gene: 2. The CDR3 sequence is CASSYLAANTGELFF. In DNA, the CDR3 is TGTGCCAGCAGTTACCTAGCGGCAAACACCGGGGAGCTGTTTTTT.

The V gene is TRBV11-2, the J gene TRBJ1-2, with D perhaps TRBD1 (6 bases). There are 16 residues in the CDR3. Per the germline V gene, CDR1 is SGHAT and CDR2 is FQNNGV. Trimming took 2 bases from V and 7 from J, leaving 20 bases between them. As DNA, the CDR3 is TGTGCCAGCAGCTTATTCCGGGACACAGTTCAGGGTGGCTACACCTTC. Protein: CASSLFRDTVQGGYTF.

DNA of the CDR3: TGTGCCAGCAGCGTAGAGGAGGGGCATGGTCAGCCCCAGCATTTT. The encoded protein is CASSVEEGHGQPQHF. The rearrangement uses TRBV9 and TRBJ1-5; the D gene is possibly TRBD1 (5 bases). The V gene lost 0 bases and the J gene lost 6 bases, with 13 bases spanning the gap. The CDR3 length is 15 residues. Germline lookup yields CDR1 SGDLS and CDR2 YYNGEE.